The 7 T cell receptor beta chains presented below share a single source sample, sequenced in a study of T cells in Graves' hyperthyroidism and ophthalmopathy. RNA transcripts were the template for amplifying TCR beta CDR3 regions. HTBI primers drove first-round RT-PCR of the TCR CDR3. TCRdb itself ran the multiplex PCR reads through MiXCR, one entry per CDR3 protein. The table lists under 350,000 distinct CDR3 sequences, around 15% of them singletons. The sample was blood. The origin of the receptors is a woman in her thirties or forties with Graves' ophthalmopathy.

The gene calls are TRBV19 and TRBJ2-3; 7 bases match TRBD2. The V segment lost 6 bases and the J segment 5 bases; nucleotides outside the gene matches: 11. CDR1 and CDR2 (germline): LNHDA, SQIVND (reference sequence). The CDR3 runs 15 residues. The CDR3 sequence: CASRLDGGVRDTQYF. The CDR3 DNA sequence: TGTGCCAGTAGACTCGATGGGGGGGTTAGAGATACGCAGTATTTT.

This clonotype has a count of ten or more. This chain links TRBV28 with TRBJ2-7, with D possibly being TRBD2 (5 bases). The CDR3 has 15 amino acids. V lost 7 bases and J 5 bases, leaving 21 bases between the germline ends. CDR1 MDHEN and CDR2 SYDVKM come from the germline V gene. The DNA for the CDR3 is TGTGCCAGCAAATATGGAGGTTTTTGGGCGGACGAGCAGTACTTC. It is translated as CASKYGGFWADEQYF.

This clonotype came up many times. V usage is TRBV6-1 and J usage is TRBJ2-1; weak D call: TRBD1 (5 bases). The CDR3 totals 16 residues. Deletions cut 5 bases from V and 0 bases from J, with 14 bases between. Germline assignment: CDR1 MNHNS and CDR2 SASEGT. The CDR3 loop reads CASSPQGGSSYNEQFF. CDR3 nucleotides: TGTGCCAGCAGTCCGCAGGGTGGTAGCTCCTACAATGAGCAGTTCTTC.

The rearrangement joins TRBV5-4 to TRBJ2-5; 11 bases match TRBD2. This CDR3 region has 16 residues. V shed 4 bases and J 4 bases; nucleotides not matched to a gene: 9. Germline CDR1 SGHNT, CDR2 YYREEE (reference sequence). CDR3 sequence (DNA): TGTGCCAGCAGCCCCATTAGCGGGGGGGCAGGAGAGACCCAGTACTTC. Encoded protein: CASSPISGGAGETQYF.

This clonotype occurred many times. J is TRBJ2-7 and V is TRBV2; 7 bases are shared with TRBD2. The ends lost 3 bases at V and 2 bases at J; junction bases unmatched: 13. Germline-derived CDR1 and CDR2 are SNHLY and FYNNEI. This CDR3 has 17 amino acids. CDR3 sequence: CASSEEQGLAVAYEQYF. CDR3 coding DNA: TGTGCCAGCAGTGAGGAACAAGGGCTAGCGGTCGCCTACGAGCAGTACTTC.

The chain couples TRBV5-1 to TRBJ2-2; D not certain. V lost 0 bases and J 0 bases, leaving 9 bases between the germline ends. Looked up from germline, CDR1 is SGHRS and CDR2 is YFSETQ. This CDR3 region has 16 residues. CDR3 sequence: CASSLGASSNTGELFF. In DNA, the CDR3 is TGCGCCAGCAGCTTGGGGGCTAGTTCGAACACCGGGGAGCTGTTTTTT.

This clonotype was counted at least ten times. This chain links TRBV29-1 with TRBJ2-7; 11 bases map to TRBD1. Germline V gene data show CDR1 as SQVTM and CDR2 as ANQGSEA. V gave up 4 bases and J gave up 3 bases; unmatched junction bases: 5. The CDR3 spans 14 residues. The chain's CDR3 is CSVVGTGGVYEQYF. The CDR3 DNA is TGCAGCGTTGTTGGGACAGGGGGTGTCTACGAGCAGTACTTC.